This T cell receptor (beta chain) was identified during a study of molecular identifiers for immune sequencing clone quantification. Study-level findings and limits: Beyond 20 RNA copies, clones held over 99% of effector molecules, compared with under 1% in naive cells.

Sorted cell numbers of roughly 17,000 to 1,100,000, with 10%, 30% or 50% RNA, served as input for naive CD8 libraries. Sorting recovered naive CD8 T cells on a CD8+CD4-CCR7+CD45RA+ profile. Libraries of bulk TCR were made by previously described methods (with listed TCR primers). TCRdb reprocessed the PCR reads with MiXCR, giving one entry per CDR3 protein. Counted here are around 100,000 distinct CDR3 sequences, 35% occurring once; the ten biggest clones make up 9% to 10%. This clonotype turned up a few times. Its antigen remains unidentified. Sequenced material: naive CD8+ T cells from blood, with Jurkat cell RNA spiked in. Subset: FACS-sorted CD8+CD4-CCR7+CD45RA+ naive T cells. The sequence came from a human donor in good health. Some libraries in this study had Jurkat cell RNA spiked in.

CDR3 sequence (DNA): TGTGCCAGCAGTTTGGTCTCTGGGGCCAACGTCCTGACTTTC. Amino acids: CASSLVSGANVLTF. The chain recombines TRBV6-2 or TRBV6-3 with TRBJ2-6; D gene unclear. Trimming removed 4 bases at V and 0 bases at J, with 4 bases between. There are 14 residues in the CDR3. Germline lookup yields CDR1 MNHEY and CDR2 SVGEGT.